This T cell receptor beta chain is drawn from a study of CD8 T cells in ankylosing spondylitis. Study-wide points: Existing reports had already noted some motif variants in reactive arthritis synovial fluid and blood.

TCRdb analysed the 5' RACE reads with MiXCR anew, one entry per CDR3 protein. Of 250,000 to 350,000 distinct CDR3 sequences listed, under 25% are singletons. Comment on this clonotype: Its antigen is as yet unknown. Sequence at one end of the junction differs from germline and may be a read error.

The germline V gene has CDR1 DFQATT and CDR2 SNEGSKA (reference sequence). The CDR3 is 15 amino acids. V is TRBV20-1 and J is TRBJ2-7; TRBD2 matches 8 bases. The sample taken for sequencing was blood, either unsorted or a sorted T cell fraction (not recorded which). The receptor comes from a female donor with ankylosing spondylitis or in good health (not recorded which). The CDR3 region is CCARGWSGSSYEQYF. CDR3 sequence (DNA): TGCTGTGCTAGGGGTTGGAGCGGGAGCTCCTACGAGCAGTACTTC.